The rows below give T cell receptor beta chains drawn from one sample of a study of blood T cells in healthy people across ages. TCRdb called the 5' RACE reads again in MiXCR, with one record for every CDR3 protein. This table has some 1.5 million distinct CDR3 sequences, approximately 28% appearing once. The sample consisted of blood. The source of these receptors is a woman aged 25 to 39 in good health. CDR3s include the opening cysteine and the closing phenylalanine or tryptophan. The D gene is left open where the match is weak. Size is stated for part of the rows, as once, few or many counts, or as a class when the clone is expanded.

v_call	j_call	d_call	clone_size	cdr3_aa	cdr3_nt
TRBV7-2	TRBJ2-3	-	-	CARQTTPVITDTQYF	TGTGCCAGACAAACGACTCCCGTAATCACAGATACGCAGTATTTT
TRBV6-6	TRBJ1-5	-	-	CASSYYSRSSNQPQHF	TGTGCCAGCAGTTACTATTCCAGGTCTAGCAATCAGCCCCAGCATTTT
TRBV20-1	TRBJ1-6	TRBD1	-	CSARDETGDSPLHF	TGCAGTGCTAGAGACGAGACAGGGGATTCACCCCTCCACTTT
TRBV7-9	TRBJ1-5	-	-	CASSLGRVGPQHF	TGTGCCAGCAGCTTAGGGAGGGTGGGGCCCCAGCATTTT
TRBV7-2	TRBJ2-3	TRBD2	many	CASSLTSGSPDTQYF	TGTGCCAGCAGCTTGACTAGCGGGAGTCCAGATACGCAGTATTTT
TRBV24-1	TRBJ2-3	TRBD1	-	CATSDARQGSTDTQYF	TGTGCCACCAGTGACGCCAGACAGGGAAGCACAGATACGCAGTATTTT
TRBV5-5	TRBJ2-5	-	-	CASSPDLVKTQYF	TGTGCCAGCAGCCCGGACCTAGTAAAGACCCAGTACTTC
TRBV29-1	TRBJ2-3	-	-	CSVEPLALGGDTQYF	TGCAGCGTTGAACCCCTAGCCCTAGGGGGAGATACGCAGTATTTT
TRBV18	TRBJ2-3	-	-	CASSGPEVPDTQYF	TGTGCCAGCTCTGGGCCCGAAGTCCCAGATACGCAGTATTTT
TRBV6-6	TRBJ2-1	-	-	CASSYETPYNEQFF	TGTGCCAGCAGTTACGAAACCCCCTACAATGAGCAGTTCTTC
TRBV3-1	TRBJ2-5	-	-	CASSQIVAAQETQYF	TGTGCCAGCAGCCAAATCGTAGCGGCACAAGAGACCCAGTACTTC
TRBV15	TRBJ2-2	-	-	CATSRDLVGTQRYTGELFF	TGTGCCACCAGCAGAGATTTGGTCGGGACTCAGCGGTACACCGGGGAGCTGTTTTTT
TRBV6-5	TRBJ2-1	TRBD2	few	CASSYSMRAPRGGKNNEQFF	TGTGCCAGCAGTTACTCGATGCGAGCCCCTCGGGGGGGGAAGAACAATGAGCAGTTCTTC
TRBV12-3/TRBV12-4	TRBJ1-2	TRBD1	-	CASRDRQYGYTF	TGTGCCAGCCGGGACAGGCAGTATGGCTACACCTTC
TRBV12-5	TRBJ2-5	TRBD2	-	CASGFLIGTSPQLQETQYF	TGTGCTAGTGGTTTTTTGATTGGGACTAGTCCCCAATTGCAAGAGACCCAGTACTTC
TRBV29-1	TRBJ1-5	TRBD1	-	CSVEVGQGNQPQHF	TGCAGCGTTGAAGTGGGACAGGGGAATCAGCCCCAGCATTTT
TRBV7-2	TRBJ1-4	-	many	CASSPRGQLKLFF	TGTGCCAGCAGCCCCAGAGGACAGCTAAAACTGTTTTTT
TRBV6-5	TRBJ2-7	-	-	CASSYILASDEQYF	TGTGCCAGCAGTTATATCCTAGCTTCTGACGAGCAGTACTTC
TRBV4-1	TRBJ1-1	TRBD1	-	CASSRPGQLNTEAFF	TGCGCCAGCAGCCGCCCGGGACAGCTGAACACTGAAGCTTTCTTT
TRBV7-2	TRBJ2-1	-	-	CASSLSPLHGQFF	TGTGCCAGCAGCTTATCTCCCCTACATGGGCAGTTCTTC
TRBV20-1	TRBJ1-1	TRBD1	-	CSASEGADTEAFF	TGCAGTGCCAGCGAGGGGGCAGACACTGAAGCTTTCTTT
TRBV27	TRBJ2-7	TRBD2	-	CASGLTGTSPLKQYF	TGTGCCAGCGGTTTAACCGGGACTAGCCCCCTGAAGCAGTACTTC